Shown below are 21 T cell receptor beta chains from a single sample sequenced in a study of beta chain features in type 1 diabetes. The study reverse transcribed the entire isolated RNA, so it sequenced expressed TCRB transcripts. Using immunoSEQ multiplex PCR, the repertoire was profiled, and TCRdb retains in-frame clones only, with some absent. The repertoire consists of 600,000 to 750,000 clones, with approximately 13% occurring once and the leading ten covering roughly 0.12%. No antigen has been assigned to these receptors. Study-wide findings and caveats: People with Type 1 diabetes carried modestly yet significantly shorter TCRB CDR3s in all four CD4+ subsets.

Material for sequencing was naive CD4+ T cells from blood. The receptor source for this set is a man in his thirties or forties with type 1 diabetes.

CDR3 loop: CAWSAPSGGSSYEQYF. Here the CDR3 DNA reads TGTGCCTGGAGTGCTCCTAGCGGGGGGAGCTCCTACGAGCAGTACTTC. V and J are TRBV30 and TRBJ2-5, with 11 bases identical to TRBD2. The J call may not be correct, given that the DNA end is closer to TRBJ2-7. Germline CDR1 reads GTSNPN; CDR2 reads SVGIG (reference sequence). This CDR3 region has 16 residues.

V usage is TRBV5-4 and J usage is TRBJ2-6; no definite D call. V gave up 3 bases and J gave up 0 bases, with 4 bases separating them. The CDR3 contains 14 residues. Germline V gives CDR1 SGHNT, CDR2 YYREEE (reference sequence). As DNA, the CDR3 is TGTGCCAGCAGCTCATCCTCTGGGGCCAACGTCCTGACTTTC. This translates into CASSSSSGANVLTF.

This clone was picked up a small number of times. The chain employs TRBV5-6 and TRBJ1-2, with D maybe TRBD1 (6 bases). Germline loops: CDR1 SGHDT, CDR2 YYEEEE. The length of the CDR3 is 15 residues. The V end was cut by 3 bases, the J end by 4 bases, with 16 bases between. The CDR3 spells CASSYPQGIGYGYTF. The CDR3 DNA is TGTGCCAGCAGCTACCCACAGGGAATTGGCTATGGCTACACCTTC.

This clone has a handful of counts. The rearrangement links TRBV30 to TRBJ2-7; 8 bases align to TRBD2. The CDR3 contains 14 residues. CDR1 is GTSNPN, CDR2 SVGIG, per germline (reference sequence). Trimming took 1 base from V and 2 from J; bases not matched to a gene: 4. The DNA of the CDR3 is TGTGCCTGGAGTGGGGGCGGGGGGCCCTACGAGCAGTACTTC. Translation: CAWSGGGGPYEQYF.

The chain couples TRBV6-1 to TRBJ1-1, with D hard to call. CDR3 length: 14 residues. V gave up 2 bases and J gave up 5 bases, with 12 bases separating them. Germline V gene data show CDR1 as MNHNS and CDR2 as SASEGT. The CDR3 DNA reads as TGTGCCAGCAGTGAATGGGAGGGCGGAACTGAAGCTTTCTTT. Translation: CASSEWEGGTEAFF.

This clone was recorded a few times. This chain connects TRBV5-1 to TRBJ1-2; D gene uncertain. This CDR3 has 13 amino acids. Trimming removed 0 bases at V and 5 bases at J, with 8 bases between. Germline V lookup: CDR1 SGHRS, CDR2 YFSETQ. CDR3 sequence: CASSLERIYGYTF. Written as DNA, the CDR3 is TGCGCCAGCAGCTTGGAGAGGATTTATGGCTACACCTTC.

V usage is TRBV7-9 and J usage is TRBJ1-2, with a possible D match to TRBD1 (5 bases). This CDR3 is 16 amino acids long. The V and J ends lost 5 bases and 5 bases respectively, with 21 bases between them. Germline CDR1 is SEHNR and CDR2 is FQNEAQ (reference sequence). The CDR3 reads CASSGDSTAELYGYTF. The DNA for the CDR3 is TGTGCCAGCAGCGGCGATTCGACAGCCGAACTGTATGGCTACACCTTC.

This clone was detected only a few times. The chain carries TRBV2 and TRBJ1-4; 7 positions match TRBD1. The CDR3 consists of 14 residues. Germline V gives CDR1 SNHLY, CDR2 FYNNEI. The V and J ends lost 10 bases and 2 bases, in that order; junction bases with no gene match: 7. CDR3 DNA sequence: TGTGCCACCAAATCGGGACAGACTAATGAAAAACTGTTTTTT. Protein sequence: CATKSGQTNEKLFF.

The chain employs TRBV11-1 and TRBJ2-7, with a weak D call TRBD1 (6 bases). The CDR3 length is 15 residues. Trimming stripped 5 bases from V and 2 bases from J, with 16 bases between. Germline V gene sequence: CDR1 SGHAT, CDR2 FQDESV (reference sequence). CDR3 sequence: CASSPRWDTAYEQYF. The CDR3, as DNA: TGTGCCAGCAGCCCTAGATGGGACACCGCCTACGAGCAGTACTTC.

The chain is built from TRBV23-1 and TRBJ2-3; D tentatively reads TRBD1 or TRBD2 (5 bases each). TRBV23-1 belongs to the ORF category, with a function that is uncertain. V lost 7 bases and J 1 base, leaving 15 bases between the germline ends. This CDR3 comprises 15 residues. The CDR3 is CASKLRDRCTDTQYF. DNA for the CDR3: TGCGCCAGCAAACTAAGGGACCGATGCACAGATACGCAGTATTTT.

The chain carries TRBV18 and TRBJ1-6; D possibly corresponds to TRBD1 (5 bases). CDR3 length: 14 residues. Germline CDR1 and CDR2: KGHSH and LQKENI. V was shortened by 3 bases and J by 8 bases, with 11 bases between the two germline ends. The CDR3 is CASSPPLGDSPLHF. In DNA form, the CDR3 reads TGTGCCAGCTCACCCCCACTGGGGGATTCACCCCTCCACTTT.

V is TRBV19 and J is TRBJ2-7; D uncertain. Trimming left V 2 bases short and J 5 bases short, with 13 bases between. This CDR3 has 14 amino acids. CDR1 is LNHDA, CDR2 SQIVND, per germline (reference sequence). CDR3 nucleotide sequence: TGTGCCAGTAGTATAATGTCCACCCCCCACGAGCAGTACTTC. Amino acids: CASSIMSTPHEQYF.

The chain combines TRBV21-1 with TRBJ2-7; the table's D call of TRBD1 was not tested on the DNA. TRBV21-1 is a pseudogene. The CDR3 totals 15 residues. The CDR3 DNA is TGTGCCAGCAGCTTGGACAGCTTGGAGACCTACGAGCAGTACTTC. Protein sequence: CASSLDSLETYEQYF.

In its sample, this clone was seen a few times. This chain links TRBV7-2 with TRBJ2-5; TRBD2 aligns across 16 bases. Losses at the gene ends were 2 bases for V and 2 bases for J; bases not matched to a gene: 5. Per the germline V gene, CDR1 is SGHTA and CDR2 is FQGNSA. The CDR3 runs 18 residues. The CDR3 loop is CASSLPGLAGGRQETQYF. The CDR3 bases are TGTGCCAGCAGCTTACCGGGACTAGCGGGGGGGCGACAAGAGACCCAGTACTTC.

The chain carries TRBV7-2 and TRBJ2-7; D uncertain. Germline V lookup: CDR1 SGHTA, CDR2 FQGNSA. Deletions cut 2 bases from V and 2 bases from J, with 16 bases between. The CDR3 covers 16 residues. CDR3 amino acids: CASSLISQRVPYEQYF. The CDR3, as DNA: TGTGCCAGCAGCTTAATATCGCAGCGAGTACCCTACGAGCAGTACTTC.

The table lists this clone with a few counts. An end of the junction differs from the germline gene, which may be a read error. The gene calls are TRBV11-3 and TRBJ2-7; either TRBD1 or TRBD2 may supply D (5 bases each). Germline V lookup: CDR1 SGHNT, CDR2 YENEEA. There are 10 residues in the CDR3. The CDR3 region has the DNA TGTGCCAGCAGCCCCGGGACGACGAATTTC. Translated: CASSPGTTNF.

The table lists this clone with a few counts. V and J are TRBV7-7 and TRBJ2-1, with 8 nucleotides matching TRBD1. V trimming: 6 bases; J trimming: 5 bases; junction bases outside the gene matches: 6. Germline V gene data show CDR1 as SSHAT and CDR2 as FNYEAQ (reference sequence). This CDR3 is built from 14 residues. This chain's CDR3 is CASSVGTGNNEQFF. The CDR3 nucleotides read TGTGCCAGCAGTGTCGGGACAGGTAACAATGAGCAGTTCTTC.

This clone was seen more than once but under ten times. This sequence joins TRBV7-3 and TRBJ2-3; 9 bases are a match to TRBD1. The CDR3 loop spans 16 amino acids. V was pared by 3 bases and J by 2 bases, with 6 bases of the junction left unmatched. Germline assignment: CDR1 SGHTA and CDR2 FQGTGA. CDR3 DNA: TGTGCCAGCAGCTTCCGAGGGACAGGGATCACAGATACGCAGTATTTT. Its protein product is CASSFRGTGITDTQYF.

Written as DNA, the CDR3 is TGTGCCAGCAGCTTATCAGGGCAGAACACCGGGGAGCTGTTTTTT. This sequence encodes CASSLSGQNTGELFF. The V gene is TRBV5-4, the J gene TRBJ2-2; a possible D gene is TRBD1 (5 bases). The V gene lost 2 bases and the J gene lost 1 base, with 9 bases spanning the gap. Germline lookup yields CDR1 SGHNT and CDR2 YYREEE (reference sequence). This CDR3 contains 15 residues.

This clone appeared a few times. This chain connects TRBV18 to TRBJ1-3; D gene ambiguous. Trimming took off 3 bases at V and 0 bases at J, with 12 bases between the two ends. Germline V CDR1 and CDR2: KGHSH, LQKENI. The CDR3 is 16 amino acids. The CDR3 here is CASSPLDVSSGNTIYF. The CDR3, as DNA: TGTGCCAGCTCACCCTTAGACGTTAGCTCTGGAAACACCATATATTTT.

This clone was seen a few times. V and J are TRBV14 and TRBJ1-2, with 10 bases fitting TRBD1. The CDR3 runs 15 residues. Looked up from germline, CDR1 is SGHDN and CDR2 is FVKESK. The J segment lost 5 bases and the V segment lost 6 bases, leaving 9 bases of the junction unmatched. In DNA, the CDR3 is TGTGCCAGCAGTGCCGCCGGGACAGGGGTTTATGGCTACACCTTC. Encoded protein: CASSAAGTGVYGYTF.